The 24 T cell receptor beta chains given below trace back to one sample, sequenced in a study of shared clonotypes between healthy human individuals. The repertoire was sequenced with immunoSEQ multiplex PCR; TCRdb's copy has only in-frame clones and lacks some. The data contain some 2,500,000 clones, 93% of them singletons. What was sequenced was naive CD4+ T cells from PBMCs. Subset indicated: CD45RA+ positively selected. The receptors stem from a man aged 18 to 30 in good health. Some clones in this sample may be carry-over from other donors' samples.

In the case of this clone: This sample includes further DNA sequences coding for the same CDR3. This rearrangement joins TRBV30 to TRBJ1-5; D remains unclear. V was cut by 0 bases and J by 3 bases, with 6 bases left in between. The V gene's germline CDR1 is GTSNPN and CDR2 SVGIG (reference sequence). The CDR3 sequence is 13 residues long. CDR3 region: CAWSVRNNQPQHF. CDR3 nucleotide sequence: TGTGCCTGGAGTGTACGGAACAATCAGCCCCAGCATTTT.

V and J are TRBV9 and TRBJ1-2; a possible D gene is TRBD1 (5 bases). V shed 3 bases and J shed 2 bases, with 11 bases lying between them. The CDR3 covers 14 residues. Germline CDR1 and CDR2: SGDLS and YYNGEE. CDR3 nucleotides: TGTGCCAGCAGCGCCCAACAGGCGAACTATGGCTACACCTTC. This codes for CASSAQQANYGYTF.

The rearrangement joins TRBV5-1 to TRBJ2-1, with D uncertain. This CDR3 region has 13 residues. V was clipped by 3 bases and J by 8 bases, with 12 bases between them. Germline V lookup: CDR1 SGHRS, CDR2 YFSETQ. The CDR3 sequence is CASSSPGGHEQFF. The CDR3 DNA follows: TGCGCCAGCAGCTCGCCAGGTGGCCATGAGCAGTTCTTC.

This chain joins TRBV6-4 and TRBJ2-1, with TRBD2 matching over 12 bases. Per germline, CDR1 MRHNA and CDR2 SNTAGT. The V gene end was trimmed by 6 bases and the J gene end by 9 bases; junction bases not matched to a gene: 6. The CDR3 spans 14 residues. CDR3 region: CASRRLAGEGEQFF. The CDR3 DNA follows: TGTGCCAGCAGACGACTAGCGGGGGAAGGTGAGCAGTTCTTC.

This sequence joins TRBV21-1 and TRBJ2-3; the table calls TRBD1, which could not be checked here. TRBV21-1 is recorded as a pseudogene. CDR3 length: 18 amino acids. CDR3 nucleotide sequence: TGTGCCAGCAGCAAAAGGGGAGAAGGGACAAAATTGGGAGATACGCAGTATTTT. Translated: CASSKRGEGTKLGDTQYF.

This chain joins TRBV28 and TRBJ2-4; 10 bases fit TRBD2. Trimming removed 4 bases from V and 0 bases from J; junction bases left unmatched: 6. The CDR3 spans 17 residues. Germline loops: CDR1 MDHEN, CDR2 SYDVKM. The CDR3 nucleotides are TGTGCCAGCAGTTGGCAGCGGGAGGGGATAGCCAAAAACATTCAGTACTTC. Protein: CASSWQREGIAKNIQYF.

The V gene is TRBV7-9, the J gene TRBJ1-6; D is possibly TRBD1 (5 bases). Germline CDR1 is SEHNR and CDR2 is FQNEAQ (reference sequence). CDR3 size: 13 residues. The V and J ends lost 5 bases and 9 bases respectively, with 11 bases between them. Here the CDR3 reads CASSPRAGSPLHF. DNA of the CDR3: TGTGCCAGCAGCCCCAGGGCCGGTTCACCCCTCCACTTT.

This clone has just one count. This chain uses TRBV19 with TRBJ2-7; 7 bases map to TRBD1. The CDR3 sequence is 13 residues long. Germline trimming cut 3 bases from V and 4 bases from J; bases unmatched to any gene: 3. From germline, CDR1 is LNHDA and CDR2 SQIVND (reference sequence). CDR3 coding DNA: TGTGCCAGTAGTATCCCGGACAGGTACGAGCAGTACTTC. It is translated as CASSIPDRYEQYF.

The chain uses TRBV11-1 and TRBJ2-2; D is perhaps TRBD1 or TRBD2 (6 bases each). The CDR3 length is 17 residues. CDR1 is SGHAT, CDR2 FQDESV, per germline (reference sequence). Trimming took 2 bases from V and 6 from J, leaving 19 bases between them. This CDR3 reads CASSLLAGHYDPGELFF. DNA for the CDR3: TGTGCCAGCAGCTTATTGGCGGGACACTACGACCCCGGGGAGCTGTTTTTT.

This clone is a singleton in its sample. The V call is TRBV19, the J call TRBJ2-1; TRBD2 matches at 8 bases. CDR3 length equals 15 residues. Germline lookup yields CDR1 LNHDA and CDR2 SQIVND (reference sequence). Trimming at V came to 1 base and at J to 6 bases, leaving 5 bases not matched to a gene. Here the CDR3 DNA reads TGTGCCAGTAGTATAGGAGCGGGAGTTGTCAATGAGCAGTTCTTC. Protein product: CASSIGAGVVNEQFF.

In DNA, the CDR3 is TGTGCCAGCAGCTTGGGTAGTGGAGCCCATCCGCAGTATTTT. Residues: CASSLGSGAHPQYF. This rearrangement joins TRBV5-4 to TRBJ2-3, with D unresolved. Germline CDR1 and CDR2: SGHNT and YYREEE (reference sequence). Deletions cut 0 bases from V and 10 bases from J, with 15 bases between. The CDR3 extends over 14 amino acids. Complete variable domain (other parts from reference TRBV5-4 and TRBJ2-3): ETGVTQSPTHLIKTRGQQVTLRCSSQSGHNTVSWYQQALGQGPQFIFQYYREEENGRGNFPPRFSGLQFPNYSSELNVNALELDDSALYLCASSLGSGAHPQYFGPGTRLTVL.

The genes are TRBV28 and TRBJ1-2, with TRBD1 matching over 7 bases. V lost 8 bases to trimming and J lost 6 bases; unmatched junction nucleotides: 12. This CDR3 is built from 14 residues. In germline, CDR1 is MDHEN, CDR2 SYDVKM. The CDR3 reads CASGAGGTWDGYTF. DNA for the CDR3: TGTGCCAGCGGAGCAGGGGGAACCTGGGATGGCTACACCTTC.

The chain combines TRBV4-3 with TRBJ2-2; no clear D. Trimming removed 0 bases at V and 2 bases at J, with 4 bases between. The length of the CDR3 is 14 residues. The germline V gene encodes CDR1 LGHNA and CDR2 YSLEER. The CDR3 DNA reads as TGCGCCAGCAGCCAAGAAATAAACACCGGGGAGCTGTTTTTT. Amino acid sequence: CASSQEINTGELFF.

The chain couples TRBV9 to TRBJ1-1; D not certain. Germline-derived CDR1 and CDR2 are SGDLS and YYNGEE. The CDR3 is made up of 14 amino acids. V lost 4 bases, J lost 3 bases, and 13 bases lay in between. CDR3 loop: CASSIRPADTEAFF. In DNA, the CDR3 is TGTGCCAGCAGCATACGACCGGCGGACACTGAAGCTTTCTTT.

The CDR3 reads CASSFRVGTSYEQYF. CDR3 DNA: TGTGCCAGCAGCTTTCGAGTAGGGACCTCCTACGAGCAGTACTTC. This chain uses TRBV5-5 with TRBJ2-7; tentatively, D is TRBD1 or TRBD2 (5 bases each). CDR1 is SGHKS, CDR2 YYEKEE, per germline (reference sequence). V dropped 2 bases and J dropped 0 bases, with 12 bases sitting between them. This CDR3 contains 15 residues.

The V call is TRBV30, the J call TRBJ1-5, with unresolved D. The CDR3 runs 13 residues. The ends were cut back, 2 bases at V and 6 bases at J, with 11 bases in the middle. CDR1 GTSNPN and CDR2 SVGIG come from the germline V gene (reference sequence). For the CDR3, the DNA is TGTGCCTGGAGTCTAACGGGTGGTCAGCCCCAGCATTTT. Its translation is CAWSLTGGQPQHF.

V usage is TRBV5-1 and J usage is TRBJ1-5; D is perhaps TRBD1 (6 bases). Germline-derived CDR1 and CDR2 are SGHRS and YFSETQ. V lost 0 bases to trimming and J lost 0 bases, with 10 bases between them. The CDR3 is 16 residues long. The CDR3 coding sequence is TGCGCCAGCAGCTTGGGGCAGGGGAATAGCAATCAGCCCCAGCATTTT. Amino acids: CASSLGQGNSNQPQHF.

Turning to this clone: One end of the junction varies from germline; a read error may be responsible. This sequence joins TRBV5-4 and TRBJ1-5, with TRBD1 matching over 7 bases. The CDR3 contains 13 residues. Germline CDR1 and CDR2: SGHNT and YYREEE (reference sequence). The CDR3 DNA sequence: TGTGCCAGCAGCTCCATGGCGGGGGGACAGATTATATTT. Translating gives CASSSMAGGQIIF.

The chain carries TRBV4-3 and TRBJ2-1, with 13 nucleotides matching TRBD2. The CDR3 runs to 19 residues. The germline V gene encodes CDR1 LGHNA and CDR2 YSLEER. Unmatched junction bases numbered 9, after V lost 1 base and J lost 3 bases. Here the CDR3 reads CASSQGPQGLAGNYNEQFF. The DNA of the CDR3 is TGCGCCAGCAGCCAAGGGCCCCAGGGACTAGCGGGAAACTACAATGAGCAGTTCTTC.

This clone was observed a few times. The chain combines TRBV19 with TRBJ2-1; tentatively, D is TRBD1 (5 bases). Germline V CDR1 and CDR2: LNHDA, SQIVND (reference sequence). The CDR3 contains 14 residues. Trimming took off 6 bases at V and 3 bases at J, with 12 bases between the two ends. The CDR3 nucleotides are TGTGCCAGTAGAGCTCAGGGTAACTACAATGAGCAGTTCTTC. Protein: CASRAQGNYNEQFF.

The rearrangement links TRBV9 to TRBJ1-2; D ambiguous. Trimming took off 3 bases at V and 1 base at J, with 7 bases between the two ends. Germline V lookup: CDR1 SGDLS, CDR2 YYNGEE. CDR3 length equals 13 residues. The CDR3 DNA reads TGTGCCAGCAGCGCGGCTTTTAACTATGGCTACACCTTC. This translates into CASSAAFNYGYTF.

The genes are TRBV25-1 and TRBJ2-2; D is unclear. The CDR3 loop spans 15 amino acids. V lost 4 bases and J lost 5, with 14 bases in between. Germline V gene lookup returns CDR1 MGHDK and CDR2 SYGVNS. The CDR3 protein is CASSGHQLRTGELFF. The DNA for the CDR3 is TGTGCCAGCAGTGGACATCAGTTGAGAACCGGGGAGCTGTTTTTT.

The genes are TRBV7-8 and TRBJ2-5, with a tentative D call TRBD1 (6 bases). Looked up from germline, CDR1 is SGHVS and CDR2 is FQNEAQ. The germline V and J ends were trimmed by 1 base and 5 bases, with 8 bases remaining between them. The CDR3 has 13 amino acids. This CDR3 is CASSLDREETQYF. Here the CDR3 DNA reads TGTGCCAGCAGCTTAGACAGGGAGGAGACCCAGTACTTC.

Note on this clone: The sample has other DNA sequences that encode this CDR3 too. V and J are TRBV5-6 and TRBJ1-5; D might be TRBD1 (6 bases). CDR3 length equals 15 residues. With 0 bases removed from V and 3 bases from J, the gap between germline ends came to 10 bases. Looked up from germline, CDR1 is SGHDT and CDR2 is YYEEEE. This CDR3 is CASSLGQVSNQPQHF. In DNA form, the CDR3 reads TGTGCCAGCAGCTTGGGACAGGTCTCCAATCAGCCCCAGCATTTT.